This is a list of T cell receptor beta chains from one sample in a study of T cell responses to AZD1222 COVID-19 vaccine. Here immunoSEQ multiplex PCR was the method, and the copy in TCRdb shows in-frame clones only, minus some. The repertoire has under 150,000 clones, around 90% of them found once; the top ten carry 2.6%. This specimen was peripheral blood, taken 28 days after the second AZD1222 dose. Every receptor here comes from an adult who received the AZD1222 COVID-19 vaccine. CDR3s leave out the opening cysteine and the closing phenylalanine or tryptophan. Each record gives: V gene, J gene, CDR3 protein.

V: TRBV5-1
J: TRBJ1-6
CDR3: ASSLGQGQTNSPLH

V: TRBV2
J: TRBJ2-7
CDR3: ASRDFRTGAGYEQY

V: TRBV6-1
J: TRBJ2-7
CDR3: ASSKETGIEQY

V: TRBV7-2
J: TRBJ1-1
CDR3: ASSSTGRGSGSF

V: TRBV7-2
J: TRBJ1-1
CDR3: ASSLVQGRGAF

V: TRBV29-1
J: TRBJ1-2
CDR3: SVEDLQGGGYT

V: TRBV5-1
J: TRBJ2-1
CDR3: ASSSSRDRYNEQF

V: TRBV6-2/TRBV6-3
J: TRBJ1-5
CDR3: ASSFLSRPLGAGNQPQH

V: TRBV6-2/TRBV6-3
J: TRBJ2-7
CDR3: ASSRDISYEQY

V: TRBV6-2/TRBV6-3
J: TRBJ2-2
CDR3: ASSYLDPGELF

V: TRBV5-1
J: TRBJ2-3
CDR3: ASSLAGGVTDTQY

V: TRBV28
J: TRBJ2-1
CDR3: ASSPPRQGANEQF

V: TRBV2
J: TRBJ1-2
CDR3: ASESGTPVST

V: TRBV10-1
J: TRBJ2-3
CDR3: ASSTLAGGCTDTQY

V: TRBV6-4
J: TRBJ2-5
CDR3: ASSDGVEETQY

V: TRBV7-9
J: TRBJ1-3
CDR3: ASSQTGAGNTIY

V: TRBV9
J: TRBJ2-3
CDR3: ASSVDTPAPGRTDTQY

V: TRBV5-1
J: TRBJ2-5
CDR3: ASSLLETQY

V: TRBV6-2/TRBV6-3
J: TRBJ2-7
CDR3: ASSYSGNYEQY

V: TRBV7-3
J: TRBJ2-3
CDR3: ASSLVGTGGDTQY

V: TRBV11-2
J: TRBJ1-2
CDR3: ASSLDRTGSNYGYT

V: TRBV19
J: TRBJ1-5
CDR3: ASSIVGGTNQPQH

V: TRBV11-2
J: TRBJ2-5
CDR3: ASSLGQDPYAETQY

V: TRBV19
J: TRBJ1-2
CDR3: ASSASVANYGYT

V: TRBV7-9
J: TRBJ2-7
CDR3: ASSSTGYEQY

V: TRBV11-2
J: TRBJ1-1
CDR3: ASSPGGTEAF

V: TRBV4-3
J: TRBJ1-3
CDR3: ASSQNPKSSGNTIY

V: TRBV27
J: TRBJ1-1
CDR3: ASKFLSGRMNTEAF

V: TRBV18
J: TRBJ2-7
CDR3: ASSPPLSVYELY

V: TRBV11-2
J: TRBJ1-2
CDR3: ASSLAGGGLLGYT

V: TRBV7-9
J: TRBJ1-4
CDR3: ASSKQGSSNEKLF

V: TRBV6-5
J: TRBJ2-7
CDR3: AVRRTEYGEQY

V: TRBV3-1/TRBV3-2
J: TRBJ2-3
CDR3: ASSQAPSRGGGTDTQY

V: TRBV5-5
J: TRBJ1-4
CDR3: ASSLAVREKLF

V: TRBV18
J: TRBJ2-2
CDR3: ASAVTGGTGELF

V: TRBV10-3
J: TRBJ2-7
CDR3: AISGLAGSDEQY

V: TRBV14
J: TRBJ2-1
CDR3: ASSPLAGGVVNEQF

V: TRBV7-9
J: TRBJ1-4
CDR3: ASSPGSVATNEKLF

V: TRBV29-1
J: TRBJ2-5
CDR3: SGETGGAETQY

V: TRBV18
J: TRBJ1-1
CDR3: ASSPTTGRSTEAF

V: TRBV7-8
J: TRBJ2-1
CDR3: ASSLVSSGGLEQF

V: TRBV11-1
J: TRBJ2-7
CDR3: ASSHNSYEQY

V: TRBV7-2
J: TRBJ1-5
CDR3: ASSLSSGQPQH

V: TRBV6-2/TRBV6-3
J: TRBJ2-1
CDR3: ASSNLAGGQGEQF

V: TRBV6-5
J: TRBJ1-6
CDR3: ASRLRESYNSPLH

V: TRBV3-1/TRBV3-2
J: TRBJ1-1
CDR3: ASSPTGGPTEAF

V: TRBV13
J: TRBJ2-7
CDR3: ASSGRRGGFEQY

V: TRBV28
J: TRBJ1-4
CDR3: ASSFFQGATNEKLF

V: TRBV3-1/TRBV3-2
J: TRBJ2-3
CDR3: ASSQVYKDTQY

V: TRBV4-2
J: TRBJ2-1
CDR3: ASSQETAGARNEQF

V: TRBV5-6
J: TRBJ2-1
CDR3: ASSDTGVARDYNEQF

V: TRBV3-1/TRBV3-2
J: TRBJ2-5
CDR3: ASSRYPNLGGSGETQY

V: TRBV28
J: TRBJ1-2
CDR3: ASRDYGYT

V: TRBV19
J: TRBJ1-1
CDR3: ASSIIWSGSTEAF

V: TRBV6-2/TRBV6-3
J: TRBJ2-7
CDR3: ASSRSSYEQY

V: TRBV24-1
J: TRBJ1-2
CDR3: ATSERDRDYGYT

V: TRBV29-1
J: TRBJ1-1
CDR3: SVDDRGRTEAF